What follows are 10 T cell receptor beta chains derived from one specimen sequenced in a study of shared clonotypes between healthy human individuals. CD45RO-negative CD8 cells positively selected for CCR7 made up the naive population, which excluded terminally differentiated effector memory CD45RA+ cells. TCRdb keeps only in-frame clones here, not all; method: immunoSEQ multiplex PCR. The sample carries roughly 850,000 clones, about 96% recorded once. Specimen: naive CD8+ T cells sorted from blood. These receptors originate from a man aged 30 to 39 in good health.

J is TRBJ1-1 and V is TRBV5-5; D is uncertain. V shed 2 bases and J shed 3 bases, with 5 bases lying between them. CDR1 and CDR2 (germline): SGHKS, YYEKEE (reference sequence). The CDR3 has 12 residues. In nucleotides, the CDR3 is TGTGCCAGCAGCTTCTGGGACACTGAAGCTTTCTTT. Its translation: CASSFWDTEAFF.

The chain's CDR3 is CASSLLEGNLQWTDTQYF. As DNA, the CDR3 is TGTGCCAGCAGCTTACTCGAGGGCAACTTGCAATGGACAGATACGCAGTATTTT. The V call is TRBV7-9, the J call TRBJ2-3; perhaps TRBD2 as D (5 bases). Trimming took off 2 bases at V and 3 bases at J, with 21 bases between the two ends. Germline V gene lookup returns CDR1 SEHNR and CDR2 FQNEAQ (reference sequence). This CDR3 contains 18 residues.

The rearrangement joins TRBV5-4 to TRBJ2-7, with D possibly being TRBD1 (6 bases). The CDR3 runs to 15 residues. The ends were cut back, 0 bases at V and 5 bases at J, with 15 bases in the middle. In germline, CDR1 is SGHNT, CDR2 YYREEE (reference sequence). CDR3 DNA sequence: TGTGCCAGCAGCTTGGTTCAGGGACATCACGACGAGCAGTACTTC. Translating it yields CASSLVQGHHDEQYF.

The rearrangement links TRBV7-3 to TRBJ1-4, with TRBD1 identical over 9 bases. CDR1 is SGHTA, CDR2 FQGTGA, per germline. Unmatched junction bases numbered 3, after V lost 5 bases and J lost 8 bases. CDR3 size: 13 residues. CDR3 region: CASSPTGGEKLFF. The CDR3 DNA reads TGTGCCAGCAGCCCAACAGGGGGCGAAAAACTGTTTTTT.

This chain joins TRBV5-6 and TRBJ2-7; D remains unclear. Germline V gene data show CDR1 as SGHDT and CDR2 as YYEEEE. This CDR3 has 14 amino acids. Trimming removed 6 bases at V and 4 bases at J, with 17 bases between. The CDR3 protein is CASTLTQGAYEQYF. CDR3 DNA: TGTGCCAGCACCCTGACTCAAGGAGCGTACGAGCAGTACTTC.

The gene calls are TRBV27 and TRBJ2-7; D assignment may be TRBD1 or TRBD2 (6 bases each). The V and J ends lost 0 bases and 6 bases respectively, with 15 bases between them. Per the germline V gene, CDR1 is MNHEY and CDR2 is SMNVEV (reference sequence). The CDR3 sequence is 15 residues long. CDR3 in amino acids: CASSLSWGAPAEQYF. The CDR3 nucleotides read TGTGCCAGCAGTTTATCATGGGGGGCCCCAGCCGAGCAGTACTTC.

V is TRBV2 and J is TRBJ2-2; D ambiguous. Germline CDR1 is SNHLY and CDR2 is FYNNEI. Trimming removed 7 bases at V and 7 bases at J, with 7 bases between. This CDR3 contains 11 residues. The CDR3 reads CASILLGELFF. Written as DNA, the CDR3 is TGTGCCAGCATATTGCTCGGGGAGCTGTTTTTT.

The chain uses TRBV6-1 and TRBJ1-5, with 9 bases lining up with TRBD1. Trimming cost V 6 bases and J 4 bases; bases outside gene matches: 4. CDR3 size: 14 residues. Germline-derived CDR1 and CDR2 are MNHNS and SASEGT. The CDR3 DNA reads TGTGCCAGCAGAGTGGACAGGGGAAATCAGCCCCAGCATTTT. This translates into CASRVDRGNQPQHF.

For the CDR3, the DNA is TGTGCCAGCAGCTTAAGATGGGAGCTGTTTTTT. This codes for CASSLRWELFF. The V call is TRBV13, the J call TRBJ2-2; unclear D gene. Germline CDR1 PRHDT, CDR2 FYEKMQ (reference sequence). This CDR3 has 11 residues. Trimming cost V 2 bases and J 9 bases, with 4 bases left between them.

This chain joins TRBV5-1 and TRBJ1-1; D remains ambiguous. The V end was cut by 0 bases, the J end by 4 bases, with 13 bases between. CDR3 size: 15 residues. Germline-derived CDR1 and CDR2 are SGHRS and YFSETQ. CDR3 loop: CASSLAEGIRTEAFF. For the CDR3, the DNA is TGCGCCAGCAGCTTGGCCGAAGGGATCCGCACTGAAGCTTTCTTT.